This is a list of T cell receptor beta chains from one sample in a study of human T cells and chemical hapten exposure. One entry per CDR3 protein, called by TCRdb with MiXCR from the RACE reads. Of tens of thousands of distinct CDR3 sequences in the sample, over 9.5% were seen once. The sequencing used whole blood, collected in connection with sensitization to the hapten diphenylcyclopropenone (DPC). The receptors here all came from a young man with alopecia areata. Some clones in this sample may be carry-over from other donors' samples. Each CDR3 is given with its conserved first and last residue. The order of the fields is D gene, J gene, V gene, clone size, CDR3 DNA, CDR3 protein. A D gene is named only where the DNA matches it firmly. Clone size is shown for a subset of rows, as once, few, many or a class of expanded clone.

d_call: NA; j_call: TRBJ2-7; v_call: TRBV7-3; clone_size: NA; cdr3_nt: TGTGCCAGCAGCTTGAACTCGGGCTCTACCTACGAGCAGTACTTC; cdr3_aa: CASSLNSGSTYEQYF
d_call: NA; j_call: TRBJ2-3; v_call: TRBV7-2; clone_size: NA; cdr3_nt: TGTGCCAGCAGCTCAAGAGGGGGCACAGATACGCAGTATTTT; cdr3_aa: CASSSRGGTDTQYF
d_call: TRBD2; j_call: TRBJ2-3; v_call: TRBV11-1; clone_size: NA; cdr3_nt: TGTGCCAGCAGCTTTTCTAGCGGGAGCACAGATACGCAGTATTTT; cdr3_aa: CASSFSSGSTDTQYF
d_call: TRBD1; j_call: TRBJ2-2; v_call: TRBV20-1; clone_size: few; cdr3_nt: TGCAGTGCTGCCCGGGACAGCTACACCGGGGAGCTGTTTTTT; cdr3_aa: CSAARDSYTGELFF
d_call: TRBD1; j_call: TRBJ1-1; v_call: TRBV12-3/TRBV12-4; clone_size: many; cdr3_nt: TGTGCCAGCAGTTTAGGACAGGGGGGGAATGTAGCTTTCTTT; cdr3_aa: CASSLGQGGNVAFF
d_call: NA; j_call: TRBJ2-5; v_call: TRBV6-2/TRBV6-3; clone_size: many; cdr3_nt: TGTGCCAGCGGGACATATCAAGAGACCCAGTACTTC; cdr3_aa: CASGTYQETQYF
d_call: NA; j_call: TRBJ2-1; v_call: TRBV12-3/TRBV12-4; clone_size: many; cdr3_nt: TGTGCCAGCAGTGGAGGCAATGAGCAGTTCTTC; cdr3_aa: CASSGGNEQFF
d_call: TRBD2; j_call: TRBJ2-3; v_call: TRBV7-2; clone_size: many; cdr3_nt: TGTGCCAGCAGCTTAATCCTAGCGGGAGGCGGAAGTGATACGCAGTATTTT; cdr3_aa: CASSLILAGGGSDTQYF
d_call: TRBD1; j_call: TRBJ2-7; v_call: TRBV19; clone_size: few; cdr3_nt: TGTGCCAGTAGTGCCCCCGGGACAGGGGCCTACGAGCAGTACTTC; cdr3_aa: CASSAPGTGAYEQYF
d_call: TRBD1; j_call: TRBJ1-1; v_call: TRBV28; clone_size: many; cdr3_nt: TGTGCCAGCATTACAGGGGGCCGGGGTGAAGCTTTCTTT; cdr3_aa: CASITGGRGEAFF
d_call: NA; j_call: TRBJ2-4; v_call: TRBV12-3/TRBV12-4; clone_size: NA; cdr3_nt: TGTGCCAGCAGTTTGTCTAGCGCATACAAAAACATTCAGTACTTC; cdr3_aa: CASSLSSAYKNIQYF
d_call: TRBD1; j_call: TRBJ1-6; v_call: TRBV7-8; clone_size: NA; cdr3_nt: TGTGCCAGCAGCATTCCGGGACAGGGGGTTTCACCCCTCCACTTT; cdr3_aa: CASSIPGQGVSPLHF
d_call: NA; j_call: TRBJ1-2; v_call: TRBV29-1; clone_size: NA; cdr3_nt: TGCAGCGCTAATACAGGGAAAAGCGACTATGGCTACACCTTC; cdr3_aa: CSANTGKSDYGYTF
d_call: NA; j_call: TRBJ2-7; v_call: TRBV7-9; clone_size: many; cdr3_nt: TGTGCCAGCAGCCGCCTCCCCAACGAGCAGTACTTC; cdr3_aa: CASSRLPNEQYF
d_call: NA; j_call: TRBJ2-1; v_call: TRBV10-2; clone_size: many; cdr3_nt: TGCGCCAGCAGTGATGGGGTAGAACCCTACAATGAGCAGTTCTTC; cdr3_aa: CASSDGVEPYNEQFF
d_call: TRBD2; j_call: TRBJ2-1; v_call: TRBV30; clone_size: NA; cdr3_nt: TGTGCCTGGACTCCACCGGGACTAGTCTTCGGTGAGCAGTTCTTC; cdr3_aa: CAWTPPGLVFGEQFF
d_call: NA; j_call: TRBJ1-5; v_call: TRBV7-3; clone_size: many; cdr3_nt: TGTGCCAGCAGCCGAGCAAGCAATCAGCCCCAGCATTTT; cdr3_aa: CASSRASNQPQHF
d_call: TRBD2; j_call: TRBJ2-3; v_call: TRBV5-1; clone_size: few; cdr3_nt: TGCGCCAGCAGCGGCCCACTAGCGGGGGCCACAGATACGCAGTATTTT; cdr3_aa: CASSGPLAGATDTQYF
d_call: TRBD2; j_call: TRBJ2-7; v_call: TRBV5-1; clone_size: few; cdr3_nt: TGCGCCAGCAGCCCGGGGCCTTCCGGCGCGGGGGGCTCCTACGAGCAGTACTTC; cdr3_aa: CASSPGPSGAGGSYEQYF
d_call: NA; j_call: TRBJ2-1; v_call: TRBV21-1; clone_size: few; cdr3_nt: TGTGCCAGCAGCAAAGCGCTCTGTCCAGGGGGCATCCCCAATGAGCAGTTCTTC; cdr3_aa: CASSKALCPGGIPNEQFF
d_call: NA; j_call: TRBJ2-3; v_call: TRBV7-9; clone_size: many; cdr3_nt: TGTGCCAGCAGCTTAAGTCCCTCAGGACTTGCCGCAGATACGCAGTATTTT; cdr3_aa: CASSLSPSGLAADTQYF
d_call: NA; j_call: TRBJ2-5; v_call: TRBV20-1; clone_size: few; cdr3_nt: TGCAGTGCTTTGCGCTGGGGAATCGAGACCCAGTACTTC; cdr3_aa: CSALRWGIETQYF
d_call: NA; j_call: TRBJ1-5; v_call: TRBV6-2/TRBV6-3; clone_size: many; cdr3_nt: TGTGCCAGCGACAGTACCAGGAGCAATCAGCCCCAGCATTTT; cdr3_aa: CASDSTRSNQPQHF
d_call: TRBD1; j_call: TRBJ1-6; v_call: TRBV7-6; clone_size: few; cdr3_nt: TGTGCCAGCAGCACGGGGACAGGGAGCTCCTATAATTCACCCCTCCACTTT; cdr3_aa: CASSTGTGSSYNSPLHF
d_call: NA; j_call: TRBJ1-2; v_call: TRBV9; clone_size: NA; cdr3_nt: TGTGCCAGCAGCGTAGACACTAACTATGGCTACACCTTC; cdr3_aa: CASSVDTNYGYTF
d_call: NA; j_call: TRBJ1-1; v_call: TRBV7-3; clone_size: NA; cdr3_nt: TGTGCCAGCAGCTTAAAAGGCCAGGGTAGTGCTGAAGCTTTCTTT; cdr3_aa: CASSLKGQGSAEAFF
d_call: TRBD1; j_call: TRBJ1-1; v_call: TRBV28; clone_size: few; cdr3_nt: TGTGCCAGCAGCCTCATTGGGACAGGGTGGACTGAAGCTTTCTTT; cdr3_aa: CASSLIGTGWTEAFF
d_call: NA; j_call: TRBJ2-3; v_call: TRBV7-8; clone_size: few; cdr3_nt: TGTGCCAGCAGTGAAAGGAGGCCTGGAGCGCAGTATTTT; cdr3_aa: CASSERRPGAQYF
d_call: TRBD1; j_call: TRBJ1-5; v_call: TRBV29-1; clone_size: many; cdr3_nt: TGCAGCGTTGGGCCCGGGACAGGTATGCCCCAGCATTTT; cdr3_aa: CSVGPGTGMPQHF
d_call: TRBD1; j_call: TRBJ2-6; v_call: TRBV20-1; clone_size: few; cdr3_nt: TGCAGTGCTAGCCAGGGACAGGATGGGGCCAACGTCCTGACTTTC; cdr3_aa: CSASQGQDGANVLTF
d_call: NA; j_call: TRBJ2-2; v_call: TRBV9; clone_size: few; cdr3_nt: TGTGCCAGCAGCGCCCCGGTCCACACATCGAACACCGGGGAGCTGTTTTTT; cdr3_aa: CASSAPVHTSNTGELFF
d_call: NA; j_call: TRBJ1-4; v_call: TRBV19; clone_size: NA; cdr3_nt: TGTGCCAGTAGCCGACAGGAGTTAAATGAAAAACTGTTTTTT; cdr3_aa: CASSRQELNEKLFF
d_call: NA; j_call: TRBJ2-2; v_call: TRBV2; clone_size: many; cdr3_nt: TGTGCCAGCAGTGAAGCCGGGGAGCTGTTTTTT; cdr3_aa: CASSEAGELFF
d_call: NA; j_call: TRBJ2-3; v_call: TRBV12-2; clone_size: NA; cdr3_nt: TGTGCAAGTCGCTCACCAGGGACCTGGAATACGCAGTATTTT; cdr3_aa: CASRSPGTWNTQYF
d_call: TRBD2; j_call: TRBJ2-7; v_call: TRBV10-3; clone_size: NA; cdr3_nt: TGTGCCATCAGATCGACTAGCGGAACTCACGAGCAGTACTTC; cdr3_aa: CAIRSTSGTHEQYF
d_call: NA; j_call: TRBJ1-2; v_call: TRBV3-1; clone_size: NA; cdr3_nt: TGTGCCAGCAGCCAATCCCGGGATGGCTACACCTTC; cdr3_aa: CASSQSRDGYTF
d_call: NA; j_call: TRBJ1-6; v_call: TRBV12-3/TRBV12-4; clone_size: medium-sized; cdr3_nt: TGTGCCAGCAGTAGACAGGAACCTAATTCACCCCTCCACTTT; cdr3_aa: CASSRQEPNSPLHF
d_call: NA; j_call: TRBJ1-5; v_call: TRBV27; clone_size: NA; cdr3_nt: TGTGCCAGCAGCTTCACTCAGCCCCAGCATTTT; cdr3_aa: CASSFTQPQHF
d_call: NA; j_call: TRBJ2-1; v_call: TRBV15; clone_size: few; cdr3_nt: TGTGCCACCAGCAGAGAAAAAGCATTTGGACACAATGAGCAGTTCTTC; cdr3_aa: CATSREKAFGHNEQFF
d_call: NA; j_call: TRBJ2-1; v_call: TRBV7-9; clone_size: many; cdr3_nt: TGTGCCAGCAGCCGCGGTGAGCAGTTCTTC; cdr3_aa: CASSRGEQFF
d_call: NA; j_call: TRBJ1-2; v_call: TRBV6-2/TRBV6-3; clone_size: NA; cdr3_nt: TGTGCCAGCAGCCAGACATCGCAGGGGTACTATGGCTACACCTTC; cdr3_aa: CASSQTSQGYYGYTF
d_call: NA; j_call: TRBJ1-1; v_call: TRBV5-1; clone_size: many; cdr3_nt: TGCGCCAGCAGCCCGGACAGTACTCCGACCGGAGCTTTCTTT; cdr3_aa: CASSPDSTPTGAFF
d_call: NA; j_call: TRBJ1-3; v_call: TRBV6-6; clone_size: many; cdr3_nt: TGTGCCAGCAGTTATTTGGTAGAGACTGGAAACACCATATATTTT; cdr3_aa: CASSYLVETGNTIYF
d_call: TRBD2; j_call: TRBJ2-3; v_call: TRBV5-1; clone_size: many; cdr3_nt: TGCGCCAGCAGCATGCTAGCGGGGGCGGTCACAGATACGCAGTATTTT; cdr3_aa: CASSMLAGAVTDTQYF
d_call: NA; j_call: TRBJ2-4; v_call: TRBV5-1; clone_size: many; cdr3_nt: TGCGCCAGCAGGGAGACGGACATTCAGTACTTC; cdr3_aa: CASRETDIQYF
d_call: TRBD2; j_call: TRBJ2-3; v_call: TRBV11-2; clone_size: many; cdr3_nt: TGTGCCAGCAGCCAAGCGGGGGACAGCACAGATACGCAGTATTTT; cdr3_aa: CASSQAGDSTDTQYF
d_call: NA; j_call: TRBJ2-1; v_call: TRBV20-1; clone_size: NA; cdr3_nt: TGCAGTGCTAGTGGCGCGGTGAGCTCCTACAATGAGCAGTTCTTC; cdr3_aa: CSASGAVSSYNEQFF
d_call: NA; j_call: TRBJ1-1; v_call: TRBV3-1; clone_size: many; cdr3_nt: TGTGCCAGCAGCCAACGGACAGTTAACACTGAAGCTTTCTTT; cdr3_aa: CASSQRTVNTEAFF
d_call: NA; j_call: TRBJ2-5; v_call: TRBV21-1; clone_size: few; cdr3_nt: TGTGCCAGCAAGGGCGTAAAAGAGACCCAGTACTTC; cdr3_aa: CASKGVKETQYF
d_call: TRBD2; j_call: TRBJ2-3; v_call: TRBV7-6; clone_size: NA; cdr3_nt: TGTGCCAGCAGCTTAGGGACTAGCGACACAGATACGCAGTATTTT; cdr3_aa: CASSLGTSDTDTQYF
d_call: NA; j_call: TRBJ2-4; v_call: TRBV28; clone_size: NA; cdr3_nt: TGTGCCAGCAGTTTAGAGGGAGGACCTCAGTACTTC; cdr3_aa: CASSLEGGPQYF
d_call: NA; j_call: TRBJ1-3; v_call: TRBV10-3; clone_size: many; cdr3_nt: TGTGCCATCGGGCCAGGGGACCTTTCTGGAAACACCATATATTTT; cdr3_aa: CAIGPGDLSGNTIYF
d_call: TRBD1; j_call: TRBJ2-4; v_call: TRBV18; clone_size: few; cdr3_nt: TGTGCCAGCTCACCGGGGACAGGGGTCCATGGGCAGGGCAAAAACATTCAGTACTTC; cdr3_aa: CASSPGTGVHGQGKNIQYF
d_call: NA; j_call: TRBJ1-5; v_call: TRBV7-9; clone_size: NA; cdr3_nt: TGTGCCAGCCGTAGGGGCAGCAATCAGCCCCAGCATTTT; cdr3_aa: CASRRGSNQPQHF
d_call: NA; j_call: TRBJ2-3; v_call: TRBV3-1; clone_size: many; cdr3_nt: TGTGCCAGCAGCCAAGATCTCGGCGGGACTGGGGATACGCAGTATTTT; cdr3_aa: CASSQDLGGTGDTQYF